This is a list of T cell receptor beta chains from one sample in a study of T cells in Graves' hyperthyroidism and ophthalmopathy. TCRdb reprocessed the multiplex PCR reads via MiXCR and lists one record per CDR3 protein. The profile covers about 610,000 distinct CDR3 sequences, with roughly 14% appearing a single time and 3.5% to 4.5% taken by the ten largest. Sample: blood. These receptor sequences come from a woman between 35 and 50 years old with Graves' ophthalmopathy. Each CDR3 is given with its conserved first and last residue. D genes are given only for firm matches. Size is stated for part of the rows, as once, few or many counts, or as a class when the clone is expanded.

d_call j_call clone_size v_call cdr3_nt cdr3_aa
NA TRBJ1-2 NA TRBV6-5 TGTGCCAGCAGTTACTCCCGCAGCAACTATGGCTACACCTTC CASSYSRSNYGYTF
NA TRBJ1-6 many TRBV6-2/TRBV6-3 TGTGCCAGCAGTTACGGGAATTCACCCCTCCACTTT CASSYGNSPLHF
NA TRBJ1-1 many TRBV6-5 TGTGCCAGCAGTTACTCGGGGGGGCTTCTGAACACTGAAGCTTTCTTT CASSYSGGLLNTEAFF
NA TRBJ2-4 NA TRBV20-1 TGCAGTGCAGTCCCCCTCTCTAGATCCAAAAACATTCAGTACTTC CSAVPLSRSKNIQYF
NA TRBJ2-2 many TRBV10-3 TGTGCCACAGGAGGGACCCCTTTCGCGAGCACCGGGGAGCTGTTTTTT CATGGTPFASTGELFF
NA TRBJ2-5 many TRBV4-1 TGCGCCAGCAGCCTTAAGGGTCCTCAAGAGACCCAGTACTTC CASSLKGPQETQYF
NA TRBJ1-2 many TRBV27 TGTGCCAGCACCGCTGATCGGATGGGCGGCTACACCTTC CASTADRMGGYTF
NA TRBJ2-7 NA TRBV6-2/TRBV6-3 TGTGCCAGCAGTTACCCTACGACTAGGGAGGACGAGCACTGCTTC CASSYPTTREDEHCF
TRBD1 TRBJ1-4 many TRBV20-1 TGCAGTGCTTTACAGGGGGCGGCTGAAAAACTGTTTTTT CSALQGAAEKLFF
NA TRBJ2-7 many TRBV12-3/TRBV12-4 TGTGCCAGCAGTTTAGAGCCCGGGACGTCCGAGCAGTACTTC CASSLEPGTSEQYF
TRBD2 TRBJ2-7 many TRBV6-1 TGTGCCAGCAGTGCTACCGGGACTAGCTGGTACGAGCAGTACTTC CASSATGTSWYEQYF
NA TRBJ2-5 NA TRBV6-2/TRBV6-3 TGTGCCAGCAGCTCGCCCCAGGTTTCGGTCTTGCGAACCCAGTACTTC CASSSPQVSVLRTQYF
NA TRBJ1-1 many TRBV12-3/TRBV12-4 TGTGCCAGCAGTTTAGGGGACGGGACCGCTGAAGCTTTCTTT CASSLGDGTAEAFF
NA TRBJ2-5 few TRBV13 TGTGCCAGCAGCTGGGGGGCGGGGGACGGGGAGACCCAGTACTTC CASSWGAGDGETQYF
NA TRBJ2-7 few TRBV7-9 TGTGCCAGCAGCGCCGGGTACTCCTACGAGCAGTACTTC CASSAGYSYEQYF
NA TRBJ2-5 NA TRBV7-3 TGTGCCAGCAGCTCCCAGGGGGGAAAAGAGACCCAGTACTTC CASSSQGGKETQYF
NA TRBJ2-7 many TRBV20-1 TGCAGTGCTAGAGATGGGGCCAGGGACGGATACGAGCAGTACTTC CSARDGARDGYEQYF
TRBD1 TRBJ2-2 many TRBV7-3 TGTGCCAGCAGCTTAACACGGGACAGGGTAGAGGCCGGGGAGCTGTTTTTT CASSLTRDRVEAGELFF
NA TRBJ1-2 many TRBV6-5 TGTGCCAGCAGTTATAGTCAGGGTACCTATGGCTACACCTTC CASSYSQGTYGYTF
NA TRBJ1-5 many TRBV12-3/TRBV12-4 TGTGCCAGCAGTTCAGGGAATTCTGATCAGCCCCAGCATTTT CASSSGNSDQPQHF
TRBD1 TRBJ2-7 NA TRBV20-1 TGCAGTGCTATAAGGACAGGGGAGTTTGGCGAGCAGTACTTC CSAIRTGEFGEQYF
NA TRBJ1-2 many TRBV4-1 TGCGCCAGCAGCCAAGAGCGGATAAACTATGGCTACACCTTC CASSQERINYGYTF
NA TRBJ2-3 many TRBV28 TGTGCCAGCAGCTTTACTAGCCCCACAGATACGCAGTATTTT CASSFTSPTDTQYF
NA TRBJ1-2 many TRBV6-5 TGTGCCAGCAGTTGGGTGGCCAGAGCGAACTATGGCTACACCTTC CASSWVARANYGYTF
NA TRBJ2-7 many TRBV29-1 TGCAGCGTTGAAGATCGAGTAGACCCCTACGAGCAGTACTTC CSVEDRVDPYEQYF
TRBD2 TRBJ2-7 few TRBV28 TGTGCCAGCAGTTTGTTTCTTCCTAGCGGGACCTACGAGCGGTACTTC CASSLFLPSGTYERYF
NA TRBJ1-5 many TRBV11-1 TGTGCCAGCAGCCACGACGGAGCCGGGACCTTTAGCAATCAGCCCCAGCATTTT CASSHDGAGTFSNQPQHF
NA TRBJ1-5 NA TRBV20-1 TGCAGTGCTAGAGATCTGGGTTGGGGTCAGCCCCAGCATTTT CSARDLGWGQPQHF
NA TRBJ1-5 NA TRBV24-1 TGTGCCACCAGTCGAGGGCAAGGCCTGCCCCAGCATTTT CATSRGQGLPQHF
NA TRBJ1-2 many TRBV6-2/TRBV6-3 TGTGCCAGCAGTTACAATCCGGGGCACTATGGCTACACCTTC CASSYNPGHYGYTF
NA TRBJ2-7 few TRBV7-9 TGTGCCAGCAGCTTTGGGGGAGTGTCGGGCGAGCAGTACTTC CASSFGGVSGEQYF
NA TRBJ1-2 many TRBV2 TGTGCCAGCAGTGATAGGGCAGGGATCTATGGCTACACCTTC CASSDRAGIYGYTF
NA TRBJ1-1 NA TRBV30 TGTGCCTGGAGTAAGATCGGGTGGATCGACACTGAAGCTTTCTTT CAWSKIGWIDTEAFF
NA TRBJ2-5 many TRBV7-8 TGTGCCAGCAGGCAAAGGGATCCAGCAGAAGAGACCCAGTACTTC CASRQRDPAEETQYF
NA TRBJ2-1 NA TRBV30 TGTGCCTGGAGTGGGGAAGGTGGTGAGCAGTTCTTC CAWSGEGGEQFF
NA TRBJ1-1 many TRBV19 TGTGCCAGTACCCCAACGGAGAACACTGAAGCTTTCTTT CASTPTENTEAFF
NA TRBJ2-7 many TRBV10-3 TGTGCCAGCGCTGGGACCGCGGATGAGCAGTACTTC CASAGTADEQYF
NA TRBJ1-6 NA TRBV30 TGTGCCTGGAGTTTAGGCCCCTCGAGAGATTCACCCCTCCACTTT CAWSLGPSRDSPLHF
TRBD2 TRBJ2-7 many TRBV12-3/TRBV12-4 TGTGCCAGCAAGGAGCGGGAGTTCTACGAGCAGTACTTC CASKEREFYEQYF
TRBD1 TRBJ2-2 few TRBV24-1 TGTGCCACCAGTGATTCGGGACAGGGAATCACCGGGGAGCTGTTTTTT CATSDSGQGITGELFF
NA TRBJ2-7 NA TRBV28 TGTGCCAGCAACCTGAGGAGGGGTTACGAGCAGTACTTC CASNLRRGYEQYF
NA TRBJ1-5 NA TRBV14 TGTGCCAGCAGCCAAGAGACGGAACTTTATAGCAATCAGCCCCAGCATTTT CASSQETELYSNQPQHF
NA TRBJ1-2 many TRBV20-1 TGCAGTGCTCGGCCGGCGGGGATTGGCTACACCTTC CSARPAGIGYTF
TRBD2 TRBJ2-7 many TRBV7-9 TGTGCCAGCAAGGGACTAGCGGAGAACGAGCAGTACTTC CASKGLAENEQYF
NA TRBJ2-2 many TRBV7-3 TGTGCCAGCGGTAAAGGTTTTAACACCGGGGAGCTGTTTTTT CASGKGFNTGELFF
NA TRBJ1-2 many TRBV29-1 TGCAGCGTTGGGGACGGCGGCGGCTACACCTTC CSVGDGGGYTF
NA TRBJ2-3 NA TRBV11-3 TGTGCCAGCAGCTCCACCCTAGAACAAGATACGCAGTATTTT CASSSTLEQDTQYF
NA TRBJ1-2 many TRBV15 TGTGCCACCAGCAGAGATTCGACGGCATATGGCTACACCTTC CATSRDSTAYGYTF
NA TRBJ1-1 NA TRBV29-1 TGCAGCGTTGAATCGTATGGGTTTGGTGGGAACACTGAAGCTTTCTTT CSVESYGFGGNTEAFF
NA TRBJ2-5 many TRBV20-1 TGCAGTGCTAGAGATCCCCGACTAGGCCCAGAGACCCAGTACTTC CSARDPRLGPETQYF
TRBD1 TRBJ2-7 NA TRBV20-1 TGCAGTGCTAGAGATCTCGCGACAGGGGGCTGGAACGAGCAGTACTTC CSARDLATGGWNEQYF
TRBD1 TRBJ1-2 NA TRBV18 TGTGCCAGCTCATCCTCGACAGGGCACGGCTACACCTTC CASSSSTGHGYTF
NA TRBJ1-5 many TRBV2 TGTGCCGGGGGGGGTTTATATAGCAATCAGCCCCAGCATTTT CAGGGLYSNQPQHF
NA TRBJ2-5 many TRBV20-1 TGCAGTGCACCTCATCCAGGGGCCCCAAAAGAGACCCAGTACTTC CSAPHPGAPKETQYF
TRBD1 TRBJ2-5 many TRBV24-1 TGTGCCACCAGCAGGGACAGAGCCGAAAGAGAGACCCAGTACTTC CATSRDRAERETQYF
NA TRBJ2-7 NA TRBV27 TGTGCCAGCAGTTTATACTTTGAGGTCAACGAGCAGTACTTC CASSLYFEVNEQYF
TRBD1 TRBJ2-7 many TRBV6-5 TGTGCCAGCAGTTCGGCCGGGACAGGACTCTACGAGCAGTACTTC CASSSAGTGLYEQYF
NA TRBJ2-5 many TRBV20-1 TGCAGTGCTAGAGATTTGTCGGGAAAAGAGACCCAGTACTTC CSARDLSGKETQYF
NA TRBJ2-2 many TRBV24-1 TGTGCCACCAGTGAATCTCGAGGTTCCGGGGAGCTGTTTTTT CATSESRGSGELFF